What follows describes a single T cell receptor beta chain. Its antigen is currently unknown. This CDR3 is built from 17 residues. V was pared by 1 base and J by 2 bases, with 15 bases between. CDR1 is SGHTA, CDR2 FQGNSA, per germline. Around 2.2 micrograms of genomic DNA came from cryopreserved PBMCs for TCR beta libraries. These data come from a study of cytotoxic CD8 clonotypes in ibrutinib-treated CLL. The intended depth for sequencing was 1 in 200,000 to 1 in 1 million T cells. The repertoire was sequenced with immunoSEQ multiplex PCR; TCRdb's copy has only in-frame clones and lacks some. The top ten clones hold around 5.1% of a sample with about 300,000 clones, around 69% of them seen once. Whole-study findings and limits: Clonality increased at ibrutinib response, then returned toward baseline at progression. Exceeding age-matched healthy donors, baseline clonality also tracked the counts of circulating CD8+ T cells.

Sequenced here: PBMCs, sampled at disease progression, from a patient treated with ibrutinib. The source is a human donor with chronic lymphocytic leukemia. The J gene is TRBJ1-5, the V gene TRBV7-2; D is possibly TRBD1 (6 bases). This CDR3 is CASSLGAQGWGNQPQHF. The CDR3 DNA sequence: TGTGCCAGCAGCTTAGGGGCGCAGGGGTGGGGCAATCAGCCCCAGCATTTT.